This TCR beta chain comes out of a study of cytotoxic CD8 clonotypes in ibrutinib-treated CLL. Study summary: Response samples came after a median approximately twelve months of treatment, range 6 to 36.

Sequencing used immunoSEQ multiplex PCR; TCRdb keeps in-frame clones, though not all of them. The data contain some 160,000 clones, roughly 77% of them singletons. Germline-derived CDR1 and CDR2 are KGHSH and LQKENI. Unmatched junction bases numbered 5, after V lost 2 bases and J lost 3 bases. This CDR3 is 15 amino acids long. This clone was seen only once. This sequence originates from a human donor with chronic lymphocytic leukemia. The J gene is TRBJ2-7, the V gene TRBV18; 9 nucleotides line up with TRBD1. The source material was PBMCs, sampled after 12 months of ibrutinib treatment. The CDR3 sequence is CASSPTKGQGYEQYF. CDR3 DNA: TGTGCCAGCTCACCAACAAAGGGACAGGGCTACGAGCAGTACTTC.